The entry below describes one T cell receptor (beta chain). This CDR3 contains 14 residues. Germline lookup yields CDR1 SGHDN and CDR2 FVKESK. V was trimmed by 1 base and J by 6 bases, leaving 9 bases between them. The sample belongs to a study of blood T cell repertoires in COVID-19. Overall study context: There were acute and convalescent COVID-19 samples, and they came from the United States, Italy and Spain. T cells, B-cell-depleted T cells, or PBMCs supplied cDNA or gDNA.

How the authors handled the data: Using reference gene primer amplification, nucleated cell counts were estimated. This table comes from immunoSEQ multiplex PCR, and its TCRdb copy is limited to in-frame clones, with some not included. The DNA was the basis for D and trimming; V, J and clone size are from that table. The data contain 65,000 to 70,000 clones, 87% of them singletons. The source material was peripheral blood. The chain is built from TRBV14 and TRBJ2-2, with D possibly TRBD1 on 6 matching bases. The origin of this receptor is a woman of 80 years or more with acute or convalescent COVID-19. CDR3 nucleotides: TGTGCCAGCAGCCAAGTGTCAGGGGCCGGGGAGCTGTTTTTT. Amino acid sequence: CASSQVSGAGELFF.